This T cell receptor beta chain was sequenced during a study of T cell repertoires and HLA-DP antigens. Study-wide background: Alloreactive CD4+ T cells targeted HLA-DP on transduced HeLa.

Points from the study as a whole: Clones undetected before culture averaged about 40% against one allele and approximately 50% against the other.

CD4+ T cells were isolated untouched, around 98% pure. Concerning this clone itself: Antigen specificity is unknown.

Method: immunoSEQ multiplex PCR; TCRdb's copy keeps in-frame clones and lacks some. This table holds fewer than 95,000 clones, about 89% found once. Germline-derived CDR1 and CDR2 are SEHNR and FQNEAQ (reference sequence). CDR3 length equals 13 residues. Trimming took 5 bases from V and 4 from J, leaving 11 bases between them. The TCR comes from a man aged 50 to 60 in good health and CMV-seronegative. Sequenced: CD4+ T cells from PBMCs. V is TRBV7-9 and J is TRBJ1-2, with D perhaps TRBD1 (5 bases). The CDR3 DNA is TGTGCCAGCAGCCCCGGGACGGGCTATGGCTACACCTTC. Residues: CASSPGTGYGYTF.